The entry that follows covers one TCR beta chain sequence. Its specificity is unknown. This sample is part of a study of monozygotic twins with inflammatory bowel disease. General observations from the study: Healthy twins showed more clonotype sharing with others than IBD patients, especially patients with disease activity. Healthy co-twins, by inverse Simpson, had higher TCRbeta diversity than their siblings with IBD.

CDR3 length: 13 residues. Total RNA was isolated from whole blood without T cell sorting. TCRdb reprocessed the 5' RACE reads and reports one entry per CDR3 protein, with no DNA. This table holds 170,000 or so distinct CDR3 sequences. Sequencing was done on a sample of blood. The chain carries TRBV12-3 or TRBV12-4 and TRBJ1-4. The TCR comes from a human donor with ulcerative colitis or Crohn's disease, or a healthy co-twin of an affected twin (not recorded which). The CDR3 loop reads CASSPQRGEKLFF.